The present TCR beta chain was sequenced within a study of T cells after posttransplantation cyclophosphamide. The study's findings and limits: Donor CD8+ memory clones often dominated recipient blood repertoires at later times. Recipient CMV seropositivity and CMV reactivation strongly tracked TRB clonality.

The data were produced by immunoSEQ multiplex PCR, yet TCRdb's version contains in-frame clones alone and is incomplete. This table holds roughly 4,800 clones, 61% found once. The length of the CDR3 is 15 residues. Trimming removed 6 bases from V and 1 base from J; junction bases left unmatched: 6. Germline CDR1 reads LNHDA; CDR2 reads SQIVND (reference sequence). About this clone: Its antigen is unknown.

This related bone marrow graft donor gave peripheral blood on the day of marrow donation. The chain has TRBV19 and TRBJ2-7, with 10 bases that match TRBD2. The sequencing input was memory CD8+ T cells sorted from blood. The receptor comes from an older woman in good health, CMV-negative, and a related stem cell transplant donor. The CDR3, as DNA: TGTGCCAGTAGCACCGGGACTAGCGAATCCTACGAGCAGTACTTC. This codes for CASSTGTSESYEQYF.